Described below is a single T cell receptor (beta chain) sequence and its context. Donors comprised healthy HIV-negative adults lacking recent acute infections or vaccinations. Sequencing was performed with immunoSEQ multiplex PCR; in TCRdb, only in-frame clones are kept and a portion is missing. The sample lists 2,500,000 or so clones; 90% to 95% were seen once. Germline V gene sequence: CDR1 MNHNY, CDR2 SVGAGI (reference sequence). CDR3 length: 13 residues. Deletions cut 0 bases from V and 6 bases from J, with 8 bases between. This sample is part of a study of shared clonotypes between healthy human individuals.

This TCR was sampled from a man between 18 and 35 years old in good health. Some clones in this sample may be carry-over from other donors' samples. The specimen was naive CD4+ T cells from PBMCs. The subset denotes: CD45RA+ positively selected. The chain combines TRBV6-6 with TRBJ1-2; the D is unclear. This chain's CDR3 is CASSYSRGNGYTF. The CDR3 DNA reads as TGTGCCAGCAGTTACTCGAGAGGGAATGGCTACACCTTC.